The rows below give T cell receptor beta chains drawn from one sample of a study of cytomegalovirus exposure and HLA in healthy donors. Sequenced by immunoSEQ multiplex PCR; TCRdb stores in-frame clones only, minus some. The sample yields 150,000 to 160,000 clones, roughly 84% seen once. Source material: PBMCs. The receptors derive from a human donor in good health. Each CDR3 is given with its conserved first and last residue. A D gene is named only where the DNA matches it firmly. Size is omitted from some rows. Given values are once, few, many or a class for expanded clones.

clone size	V gene	D gene	J gene	CDR3 protein	CDR3 DNA
once	TRBV4-3	TRBD1	TRBJ2-3	CASSLSPGQGITDTQYF	TGCGCCAGCAGCCTTTCCCCGGGACAGGGAATCACAGATACGCAGTATTTT
.	TRBV6-5	TRBD1	TRBJ1-1	CASSLGQLLNTEAFF	TGTGCCAGCAGTCTGGGACAGCTTTTGAACACTGAAGCTTTCTTT
once	TRBV5-1	.	TRBJ1-5	CASSITGMNQPQHF	TGCGCCAGCAGCATAACAGGGATGAATCAGCCCCAGCATTTT
.	TRBV29-1	.	TRBJ2-7	CSVEMTRPYEQYF	TGCAGCGTGGAGATGACGAGGCCCTACGAGCAGTACTTC
.	TRBV27	.	TRBJ1-1	CASTPSAAGNTEAFF	TGTGCCAGCACCCCTTCCGCGGCGGGGAACACTGAAGCTTTCTTT
.	TRBV7-3	.	TRBJ2-2	CASSLTGTYNTGELFF	TGTGCCAGCAGTCTTACCGGGACATACAACACCGGGGAGCTGTTTTTT
once	TRBV7-6	TRBD1	TRBJ2-3	CASSKDRVNTQYF	TGTGCCAGCAGCAAGGACAGGGTGAATACGCAGTATTTT
.	TRBV19	.	TRBJ2-7	CASSLRISYEQYF	TGTGCCAGCAGCCTCAGGATCTCCTACGAGCAGTACTTC
few	TRBV27	TRBD1	TRBJ1-2	CASSSRPEIRQGKIANYGYTF	TGTGCCAGCAGTTCCCGCCCCGAGATCAGACAGGGCAAAATAGCTAACTATGGCTACACCTTC
.	TRBV7-3	TRBD2	TRBJ2-5	CASSGAGGPKETQYF	TGTGCCAGCAGCGGAGCGGGGGGGCCCAAAGAGACCCAGTACTTC
.	TRBV30	.	TRBJ1-1	CAFSRGGTEAFF	TGTGCCTTCTCCCGGGGTGGCACTGAAGCTTTCTTT
.	TRBV6-1	.	TRBJ2-3	CASSKGELRTDTQYF	TGTGCCAGCAGTAAGGGGGAGCTGAGAACAGATACGCAGTATTTT
once	TRBV19	TRBD1	TRBJ1-2	CASREQGDRVGYTF	TGTGCCAGTAGAGAACAGGGGGACCGGGTTGGCTACACCTTC
.	TRBV19	.	TRBJ1-2	CASSSAGHDYGYTF	TGTGCCAGTAGTAGCGCAGGCCACGACTATGGCTACACCTTC
few	TRBV12-5	.	TRBJ1-1	CASGLLWGENTEAFF	TGTGCTAGTGGTTTGTTATGGGGCGAGAACACTGAAGCTTTCTTT
.	TRBV4-3	.	TRBJ1-1	CASSHARVAEAFF	TGCGCCAGCAGCCACGCCAGGGTTGCTGAAGCTTTCTTT
.	TRBV5-5	.	TRBJ2-7	CASRPNRAYEQYF	TGTGCCAGCAGACCGAACAGGGCTTACGAGCAGTACTTC
.	TRBV6-6	.	TRBJ1-5	CASSLNRVGQPQHF	TGTGCCAGCAGTTTGAACAGGGTAGGGCAGCCCCAGCATTTT
.	TRBV5-1	TRBD1	TRBJ2-3	CASSLRQGGTDTQYF	TGCGCCAGCAGCCTTAGACAGGGAGGCACAGATACGCAGTATTTT
.	TRBV19	.	TRBJ1-5	CASSITRGNNQPQHF	TGTGCCAGTAGTATAACGCGGGGGAACAATCAGCCCCAGCATTTT
.	TRBV6-5	.	TRBJ2-1	CASSFRDTAYNEQFF	TGTGCCAGCAGTTTCCGGGACACCGCGTACAATGAGCAGTTCTTC
once	TRBV5-4	TRBD2	TRBJ2-3	CASSSLAGAADTQYF	TGTGCCAGCAGCTCCTTAGCGGGAGCGGCAGATACGCAGTATTTT
.	TRBV18	.	TRBJ1-2	CASSPPGDRLGYTF	TGTGCCAGCTCACCACCGGGAGACAGGTTGGGCTACACCTTC
.	TRBV19	TRBD1	TRBJ2-1	CASKGQGDHNEQFF	TGTGCCAGTAAGGGACAGGGAGATCACAATGAGCAGTTCTTC
once	TRBV6-5	.	TRBJ1-6	CASSRGTSYNSPLHF	TGTGCCAGCAGCCGCGGGACCTCCTATAATTCACCCCTCCACTTT
.	TRBV5-1	TRBD1	TRBJ1-1	CASSLTGQGRAEAFF	TGCGCCAGCAGCTTAACGGGACAGGGACGGGCTGAAGCTTTCTTT
.	TRBV5-4	TRBD1	TRBJ1-2	CASSSPGEGQGGHGYTF	TGTGCCAGCAGCTCCCCGGGGGAGGGACAGGGAGGACATGGCTACACCTTC
.	TRBV2	.	TRBJ2-7	CASSELETFYEQYF	TGTGCCAGCAGTGAACTAGAGACCTTCTACGAGCAGTACTTC
once	TRBV6-7	TRBD2	TRBJ2-1	CASSIAGTSGDKLGNEQFF	TGTGCCAGCAGTATCGCCGGGACTAGCGGGGACAAATTGGGGAATGAGCAGTTCTTC
.	TRBV18	TRBD1	TRBJ1-2	CASSPDRGEYTF	TGTGCCAGCTCACCGGACAGGGGAGAGTACACCTTC
.	TRBV5-1	.	TRBJ2-7	CASSLAPGVGEQYF	TGCGCCAGCAGCCTGGCCCCGGGTGTAGGTGAGCAGTACTTC
.	TRBV7-2	TRBD2	TRBJ2-2	CASSLAGGMATGELFF	TGTGCCAGCAGCTTGGCCGGGGGGATGGCCACCGGGGAGCTGTTTTTT
.	TRBV2	.	TRBJ1-1	CASSAEVATEAFF	TGTGCCAGCAGTGCCGAGGTTGCCACTGAAGCTTTCTTT
.	TRBV27	.	TRBJ1-4	CASSSLRRVDEKLFF	TGTGCCAGCAGTTCCCTTCGGAGGGTCGATGAAAAACTGTTTTTT
.	TRBV4-1	.	TRBJ1-5	CASSQGGPGIDRQPQHF	TGCGCCAGCAGCCAGGGGGGTCCAGGCATAGACCGGCAGCCCCAGCATTTT
.	TRBV6-5	TRBD2	TRBJ2-1	CASSSRLAGDNEQFF	TGTGCCAGCAGTTCCCGACTAGCGGGGGACAATGAGCAGTTCTTC
once	TRBV27	.	TRBJ1-5	CASSLGRGGNQPQHF	TGTGCCAGCAGTTTAGGTAGGGGTGGCAATCAGCCCCAGCATTTT
.	TRBV27	TRBD1	TRBJ2-4	CASRMGTGRNIQYF	TGTGCCAGCAGGATGGGGACAGGGAGAAACATTCAGTACTTC
few	TRBV5-6	TRBD1	TRBJ2-5	CASSLKTGQGKETQYF	TGTGCCAGCAGCTTGAAGACTGGACAGGGGAAAGAGACCCAGTACTTC
.	TRBV5-1	.	TRBJ2-2	CASSPKATANTGELFF	TGCGCCAGCAGCCCTAAAGCGACAGCGAACACCGGGGAGCTGTTTTTT
.	TRBV7-2	.	TRBJ1-3	CASSLVRGRALENTIYF	TGTGCCAGCAGCTTGGTCCGAGGGAGAGCACTGGAAAACACCATATATTTT
.	TRBV5-1	.	TRBJ2-7	CASSPSLTYEQYF	TGCGCCAGCAGTCCTAGTCTTACCTACGAGCAGTACTTC
.	TRBV5-1	.	TRBJ2-1	CARCLEERSCSYNEQFF	TGCGCCAGATGCCTGGAGGAGCGGAGCTGCTCCTACAATGAGCAGTTCTTC
.	TRBV5-6	TRBD2	TRBJ2-1	CASSFRSGGFNEQFF	TGTGCCAGCAGCTTCCGTAGCGGGGGGTTCAATGAGCAGTTCTTC
.	TRBV7-2	TRBD1	TRBJ1-5	CASSPGQGAHQPQHF	TGTGCCAGCAGCCCCGGACAGGGGGCACATCAGCCCCAGCATTTT